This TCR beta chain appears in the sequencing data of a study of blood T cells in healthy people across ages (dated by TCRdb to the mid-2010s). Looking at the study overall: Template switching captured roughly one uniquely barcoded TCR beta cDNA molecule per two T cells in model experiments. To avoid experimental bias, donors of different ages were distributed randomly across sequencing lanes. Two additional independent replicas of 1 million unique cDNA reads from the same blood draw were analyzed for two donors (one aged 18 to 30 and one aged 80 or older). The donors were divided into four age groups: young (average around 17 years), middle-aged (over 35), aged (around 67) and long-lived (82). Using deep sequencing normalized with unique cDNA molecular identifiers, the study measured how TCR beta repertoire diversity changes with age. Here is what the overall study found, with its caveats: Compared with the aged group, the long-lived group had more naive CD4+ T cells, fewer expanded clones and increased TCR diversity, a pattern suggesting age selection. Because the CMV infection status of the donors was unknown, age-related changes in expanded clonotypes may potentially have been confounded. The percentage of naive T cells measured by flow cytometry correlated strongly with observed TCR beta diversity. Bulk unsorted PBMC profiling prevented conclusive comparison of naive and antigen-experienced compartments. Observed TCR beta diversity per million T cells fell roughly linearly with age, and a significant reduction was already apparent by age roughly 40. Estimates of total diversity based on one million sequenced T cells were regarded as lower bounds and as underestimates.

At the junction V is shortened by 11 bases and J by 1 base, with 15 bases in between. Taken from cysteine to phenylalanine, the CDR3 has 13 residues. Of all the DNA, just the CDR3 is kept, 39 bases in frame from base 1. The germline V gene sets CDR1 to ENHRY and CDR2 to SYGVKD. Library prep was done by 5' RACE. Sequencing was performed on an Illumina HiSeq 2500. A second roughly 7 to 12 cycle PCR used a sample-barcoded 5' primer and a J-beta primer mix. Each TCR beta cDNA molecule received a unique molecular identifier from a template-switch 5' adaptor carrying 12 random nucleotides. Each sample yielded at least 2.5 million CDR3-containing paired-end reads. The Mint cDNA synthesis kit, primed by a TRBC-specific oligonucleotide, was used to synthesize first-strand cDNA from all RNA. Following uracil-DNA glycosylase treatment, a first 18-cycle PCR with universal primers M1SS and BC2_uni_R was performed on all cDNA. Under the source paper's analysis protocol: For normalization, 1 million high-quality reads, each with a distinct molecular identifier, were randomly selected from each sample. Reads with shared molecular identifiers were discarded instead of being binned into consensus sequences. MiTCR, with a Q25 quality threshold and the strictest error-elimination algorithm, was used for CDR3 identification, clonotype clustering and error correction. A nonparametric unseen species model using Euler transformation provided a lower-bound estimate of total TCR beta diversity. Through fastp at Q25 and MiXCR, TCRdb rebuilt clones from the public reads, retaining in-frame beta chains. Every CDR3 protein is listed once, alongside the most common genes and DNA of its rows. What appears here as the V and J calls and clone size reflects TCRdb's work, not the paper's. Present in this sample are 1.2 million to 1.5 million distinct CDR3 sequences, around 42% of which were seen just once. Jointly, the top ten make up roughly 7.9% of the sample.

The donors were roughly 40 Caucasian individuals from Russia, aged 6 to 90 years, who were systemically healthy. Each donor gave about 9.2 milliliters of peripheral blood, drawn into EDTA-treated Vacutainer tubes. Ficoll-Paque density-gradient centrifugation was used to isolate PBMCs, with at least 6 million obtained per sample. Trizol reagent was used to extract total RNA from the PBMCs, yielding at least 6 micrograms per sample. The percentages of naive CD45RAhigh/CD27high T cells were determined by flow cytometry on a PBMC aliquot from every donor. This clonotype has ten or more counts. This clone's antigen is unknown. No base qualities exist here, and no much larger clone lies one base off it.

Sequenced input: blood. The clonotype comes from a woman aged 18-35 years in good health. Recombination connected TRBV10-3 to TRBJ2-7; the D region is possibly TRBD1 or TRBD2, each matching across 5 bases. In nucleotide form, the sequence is TGTGCCCACCGGGACGTTATTTCCTACGAGCAGTACTTC. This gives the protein CAHRDVISYEQYF.